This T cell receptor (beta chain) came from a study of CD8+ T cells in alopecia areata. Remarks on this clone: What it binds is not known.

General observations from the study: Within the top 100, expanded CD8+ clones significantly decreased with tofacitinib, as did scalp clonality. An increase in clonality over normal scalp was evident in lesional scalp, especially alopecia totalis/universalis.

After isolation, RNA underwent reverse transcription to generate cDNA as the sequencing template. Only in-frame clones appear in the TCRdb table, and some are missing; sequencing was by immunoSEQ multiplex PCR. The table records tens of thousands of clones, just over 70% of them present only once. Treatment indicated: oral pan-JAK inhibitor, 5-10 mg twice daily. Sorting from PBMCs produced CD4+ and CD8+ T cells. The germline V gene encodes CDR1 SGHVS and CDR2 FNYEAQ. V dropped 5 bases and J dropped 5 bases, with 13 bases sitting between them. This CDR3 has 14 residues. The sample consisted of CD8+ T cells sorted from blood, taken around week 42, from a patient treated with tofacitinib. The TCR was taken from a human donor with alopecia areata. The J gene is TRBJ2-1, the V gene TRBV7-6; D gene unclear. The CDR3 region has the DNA TGTGCCAGCAGCCCAGGTGGCCGAGACAATGAGCAGTTCTTC. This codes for CASSPGGRDNEQFF. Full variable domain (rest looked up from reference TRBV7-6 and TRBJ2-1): GAGVSQSPRYKVTKRGQDVALRCDPISGHVSLYWYRQALGQGPEFLTYFNYEAQQDKSGLPNDRFSAERPEGSISTLTIQRTEQRDSAMYRCASSPGGRDNEQFFGPGTRLTVL.